This T cell receptor (beta chain) was recorded in a study of cytomegalovirus exposure and HLA in healthy donors. Findings and limits, study-wide: DRB1 had the most TCR associations and HLA-C the fewest, a later analysis found, with rates varying by HLA locus. A later analysis linked a missense variant in DCLRE1C to the trimming of TCR beta V and J genes. Per a prior analysis, the majority of TCR beta V segments were productive roughly 87% or roughly 30% of the time. A later analysis reported that several of the most significant clusters appeared to be linked to common viral pathogens, among them Epstein-Barr virus.

A word on this clone: Antigen: not known.

This PCR relied on a set of 60 Vbeta primers and 13 Jbeta primers. Data came from immunoSEQ multiplex PCR; TCRdb stores just in-frame clones and leaves some out. In all, the sample yields 190,000 or so clones. Trimming took 10 bases from V and 2 from J; bases not matched to a gene: 6. The germline CDR1 and CDR2 sequences are SNHLY and FYNNEI. The CDR3 length is 15 residues. The V gene is TRBV2, the J gene TRBJ2-2, with 11 positions matching TRBD2. Sequencing used PBMCs. This TCR came from a boy younger than 18 in good health and CMV-seronegative. The CDR3 region has the DNA TGTGCCACCCGACTAGCGGGACTAAACACCGGGGAGCTGTTTTTT. Its translation: CATRLAGLNTGELFF.